This TCR beta chain was sequenced during a study of T cell responses to AZD1222 COVID-19 vaccine. Libraries were prepared by immunoSEQ multiplex PCR; TCRdb keeps only in-frame clonotypes and omits some of them. The profile shows approximately 75,000 clones, roughly 84% of them singletons. Germline V gene lookup returns CDR1 MNHEY and CDR2 SMNVEV (reference sequence). CDR3 length: 13 residues. With 5 bases clipped from V and 5 bases from J, the junction kept 5 bases outside the gene matches. V gene TRBV27 combines with J gene TRBJ2-7; 8 positions match TRBD1. The origin of this receptor is an adult who received the AZD1222 COVID-19 vaccine. Specimen: peripheral blood, collected 28 days after the second AZD1222 dose. The DNA of the CDR3 is TGTGCCAGCAGTCGAATACAGGGGGACGAGCAGTACTTC. Its translation is CASSRIQGDEQYF.